Sequencing of this T cell receptor beta chain was carried out in a study of identical twins. The CDR3 length is 13 residues. V shed 3 bases and J 3 bases; nucleotides not matched to a gene: 2. Germline V gene sequence: CDR1 SEHNR, CDR2 FQNEAQ (reference sequence). Each donor (without exception) was a healthy Caucasian. In TCRdb, the 5' RACE reads were re-called with MiXCR into one record per CDR3 protein. The sample lists some 1,700,000 distinct CDR3 sequences, about 32% occurring once. This clonotype occurred many times. The chain employs TRBV7-9 and TRBJ2-7; 7 bases fit TRBD1. The sample was cord blood. The TCR comes from a newborn girl in good health. CDR3 amino acids: CASSFDRVYEQYF. In DNA form, the CDR3 reads TGTGCCAGCAGCTTCGACAGGGTCTACGAGCAGTACTTC.